The 23 T cell receptor beta chains below all came from one sample that was sequenced in a study of cytomegalovirus exposure and HLA in healthy donors. A multiplex PCR was run with 60 Vbeta primers and 13 Jbeta primers. Profiling relied on immunoSEQ multiplex PCR, and the TCRdb table lists in-frame clones only, not all of them. Among under 150,000 clones listed, about 80% were seen once. Sequenced input: PBMCs. The receptors stem from a woman between 45 and 60 years old in good health and CMV-seronegative.

V usage is TRBV25-1 and J usage is TRBJ1-5; tentatively, D is TRBD1 (5 bases). V was trimmed by 5 bases and J by 4 bases, leaving 9 bases between them. This CDR3 region has 13 residues. CDR1 and CDR2 (germline): MGHDK, SYGVNS. The CDR3 protein is CASSTGGNQPQHF. CDR3 nucleotides: TGTGCCAGCAGTACAGGAGGGAATCAGCCCCAGCATTTT. Supplemented by reference TRBV25-1 and TRBJ1-5, the full variable domain reads EADIYQTPRYLVIGTGKKITLECSQTMGHDKMYWYQQDPGMELHLIHYSYGVNSTEKGDLSSESTVSRIRTEHFPLTLESARPSHTSQYLCASSTGGNQPQHFGDGTRLSIL.

This clone was seen once. V gene TRBV6-6 combines with J gene TRBJ2-1; D ambiguous. Germline V gives CDR1 MNHNY, CDR2 SVGAGI (reference sequence). The CDR3 is 15 amino acids. V dropped 6 bases and J dropped 2 bases, with 14 bases sitting between them. For the CDR3, the DNA is TGTGCCAGCAGCAGGCCGAAGAGTACCTACAATGAGCAGTTCTTC. This sequence encodes CASSRPKSTYNEQFF.

The chain combines TRBV5-1 with TRBJ1-2, with D perhaps TRBD1 (6 bases). CDR3 length: 14 residues. V was cut by 1 base and J by 6 bases, with 13 bases left in between. The germline gives CDR1 SGHRS, CDR2 YFSETQ. In nucleotides, the CDR3 is TGCGCCAGCAGCTTGCCAGGGGAAGACGATGGCTACACCTTC. Translated: CASSLPGEDDGYTF.

A few counts support this clone. The chain employs TRBV5-1 and TRBJ1-2; tentatively, D is TRBD1 (5 bases). CDR1 is SGHRS and CDR2 is YFSETQ in the germline V gene. V gave up 2 bases and J gave up 6 bases, with 11 bases separating them. There are 13 residues in the CDR3. The chain's CDR3 is CASSLGAGHGYTF. For the CDR3, the DNA is TGCGCCAGCAGCTTAGGGGCAGGCCATGGCTACACCTTC.

The chain carries TRBV9 and TRBJ2-7, with TRBD2 matching 10 bases. Germline trimming cut 0 bases from V and 2 bases from J; bases unmatched to any gene: 2. The germline V gene encodes CDR1 SGDLS and CDR2 YYNGEE. The CDR3 has 15 amino acids. CDR3 sequence reads: CASSVGTSGPYEQYF. Written as DNA, the CDR3 is TGTGCCAGCAGCGTAGGGACTAGCGGTCCCTACGAGCAGTACTTC. Combining the CDR3 with reference TRBV9 and TRBJ2-7 gives the whole variable domain DSGVTQTPKHLITATGQRVTLRCSPRSGDLSVYWYQQSLDQGLQFLIQYYNGEERAKGNILERFSAQQFPDLHSELNLSSLELGDSALYFCASSVGTSGPYEQYFGPGTRLTVT.

This chain links TRBV11-3 with TRBJ2-3; 7 bases align to TRBD2. This CDR3 region has 16 residues. CDR1 SGHNT and CDR2 YENEEA come from the germline V gene. V shed 1 base, J shed 2 bases, and the junction held 6 bases outside the gene matches. This CDR3 is CASSLGPSGNTDTQYF. The CDR3 DNA reads TGTGCCAGCAGCTTAGGGCCTAGCGGAAACACAGATACGCAGTATTTT.

This clone was seen a few times. The chain recombines TRBV5-4 with TRBJ1-1; 10 bases are a match to TRBD1. The CDR3 runs to 14 residues. The trim removed 3 bases at V and 5 bases at J, leaving 4 bases unmatched. CDR1 is SGHNT, CDR2 YYREEE, per germline (reference sequence). The CDR3 reads CASSWDRGYTEAFF. Written as DNA, the CDR3 is TGTGCCAGCAGCTGGGACAGGGGTTATACTGAAGCTTTCTTT.

The chain is built from TRBV28 and TRBJ2-1; D may be TRBD2 (5 bases). Trimming took 5 bases from V and 3 from J, leaving 14 bases between them. The CDR3 runs 15 residues. Germline CDR1 and CDR2: MDHEN and SYDVKM. The CDR3 protein is CASSPGAGHYNEQFF. In DNA form, the CDR3 reads TGTGCCAGCAGTCCCGGCGCGGGCCACTACAATGAGCAGTTCTTC.

The chain joins TRBV14 to TRBJ2-7; D gene uncertain. Germline CDR1 SGHDN, CDR2 FVKESK. The CDR3 has 14 amino acids. V lost 0 bases to trimming and J lost 4 bases, with 10 bases between them. Here the CDR3 DNA reads TGTGCCAGCAGCCAAGATCATGGCGGATACGAGCAGTACTTC. Translating gives CASSQDHGGYEQYF. Using reference TRBV14 and TRBJ2-7 for the parts outside the CDR3, the full variable domain is EAGVTQFPSHSVIEKGQTVTLRCDPISGHDNLYWYRRVMGKEIKFLLHFVKESKQDESGMPNNRFLAERTGGTYSTLKVQPAELEDSGVYFCASSQDHGGYEQYFGPGTRLTVT.

This rearrangement joins TRBV28 to TRBJ2-7, with TRBD1 matching 9 bases. This CDR3 spans 16 amino acids. Trimming removed 10 bases from V and 8 bases from J; junction bases left unmatched: 21. Per the germline V gene, CDR1 is MDHEN and CDR2 is SYDVKM. Here the CDR3 reads CATPIPCTGQGDKQYV. DNA for the CDR3: TGTGCCACCCCTATCCCCTGTACGGGACAGGGCGACAAGCAGTACGTC.

V gene TRBV4-3 combines with J gene TRBJ2-1; 13 bases map to TRBD2. Germline V gene sequence: CDR1 LGHNA, CDR2 YSLEER. The CDR3 is made up of 17 amino acids. V shed 1 base and J 4 bases; nucleotides not matched to a gene: 4. As DNA, the CDR3 is TGCGCCAGCAGCCAAGCCGGGACTAGCGGGATGTACAATGAGCAGTTCTTC. It is translated as CASSQAGTSGMYNEQFF.

The CDR3 bases are TGTGCCAGCAGCTTAGTCGGCCGGGCAGGGACTAATGAAAAACTGTTTTTT. It specifies CASSLVGRAGTNEKLFF. V gene TRBV7-2 combines with J gene TRBJ1-4; possibly TRBD1 for D (5 bases). CDR1 is SGHTA and CDR2 is FQGNSA in the germline V gene. The CDR3 has 17 amino acids. V gave up 1 base and J gave up 2 bases, with 14 bases separating them.

J is TRBJ2-5 and V is TRBV29-1, with D unclear. The CDR3 consists of 12 residues. Trimming shortened V by 2 bases and J by 4 bases, and 8 bases separated the two germline ends. In germline, CDR1 is SQVTM, CDR2 ANQGSEA. The CDR3 here is CSVEIRRETQYF. The CDR3 bases are TGCAGCGTTGAAATAAGGAGAGAGACCCAGTACTTC.

This sequence joins TRBV6-1 and TRBJ2-1; the match to TRBD1 covers 7 bases. There are 15 residues in the CDR3. Germline V gene sequence: CDR1 MNHNS, CDR2 SASEGT. V lost 1 base, J lost 6 bases, and 6 bases stayed unmatched. The CDR3 protein is CASSEESGGSNEQFF. In DNA, the CDR3 is TGTGCCAGCAGTGAAGAGTCAGGGGGTTCCAATGAGCAGTTCTTC.

This clone was counted only a few times. V gene TRBV4-2 combines with J gene TRBJ1-1; D is undetermined. The germline V gene has CDR1 LGHNA and CDR2 YNFKEQ. The CDR3 sequence is 18 residues long. V lost 1 base and J 4 bases, leaving 22 bases between the germline ends. As DNA, the CDR3 is TGTGCCAGCAGCCAAGGGTTCAAAGGAGGACGGGTGAGCACTGAAGCTTTCTTT. Translation gives CASSQGFKGGRVSTEAFF.

This rearrangement joins TRBV5-6 to TRBJ2-7; 7 bases are a match to TRBD1. The CDR3 runs to 14 residues. In germline, CDR1 is SGHDT, CDR2 YYEEEE. The V gene end was trimmed by 4 bases and the J gene end by 3 bases; junction bases not matched to a gene: 7. DNA of the CDR3: TGTGCCAGCAGCAAGGACAGGAGATTCTACGAGCAGTACGTC. This translates into CASSKDRRFYEQYV.

The chain joins TRBV7-6 to TRBJ2-1; possibly TRBD2 for D (6 bases). This CDR3 comprises 12 residues. V gave up 3 bases and J gave up 10 bases, with 10 bases separating them. Germline CDR1 is SGHVS and CDR2 is FNYEAQ. CDR3 coding DNA: TGTGCCAGCAGCTTTAGCGGTCAGGAGCAGTTCTTC. This translates into CASSFSGQEQFF. The variable domain in full, completed from reference TRBV7-6 and TRBJ2-1, reads GAGVSQSPRYKVTKRGQDVALRCDPISGHVSLYWYRQALGQGPEFLTYFNYEAQQDKSGLPNDRFSAERPEGSISTLTIQRTEQRDSAMYRCASSFSGQEQFFGPGTRLTVL.

As regards this clone: Other DNA sequences in this specimen translate into the identical CDR3. The gene calls are TRBV19 and TRBJ2-5; a possible D gene is TRBD1 (6 bases). The V end was cut by 5 bases, the J end by 1 base, with 11 bases between. Germline V gene sequence: CDR1 LNHDA, CDR2 SQIVND (reference sequence). This CDR3 region has 14 residues. The CDR3 nucleotides are TGTGCCAGTAGTCCCACAGGGTCCCAAGAGACCCAGTACTTC. Residues: CASSPTGSQETQYF.

This sequence joins TRBV20-1 and TRBJ2-7, with D uncertain. CDR1 is DFQATT, CDR2 SNEGSKA, per germline (reference sequence). V shed 5 bases and J shed 3 bases, with 5 bases lying between them. This CDR3 has 10 amino acids. The CDR3 DNA is TGCAGTGCTTACAGCTACGAGCAGTACTTC. This translates into CSAYSYEQYF.

This clone was found once. The chain carries TRBV4-1 and TRBJ1-3; 9 nucleotides align to TRBD1. V lost 4 bases and J lost 0; bases outside the gene matches: 16. The CDR3 contains 20 residues. Per germline, CDR1 MGHRA and CDR2 YSYEKL. DNA for the CDR3: TGCGCCAGCAGCCGGAGGTGGGACAGGGATCTCCTAAACTCTGGAAACACCATATATTTT. As protein: CASSRRWDRDLLNSGNTIYF.

V and J are TRBV28 and TRBJ2-5, with 9 bases fitting TRBD1. The end of the DNA is better explained by TRBJ2-7, so the J call may be wrong. This CDR3 region has 15 residues. Germline lookup yields CDR1 MDHEN and CDR2 SYDVKM. The CDR3 sequence: CASSSPGQGPGEQYF. The DNA for the CDR3 is TGTGCCAGCAGTTCCCCGGGACAGGGACCTGGCGAGCAGTACTTC.

The chain has TRBV18 and TRBJ2-5; D uncertain. CDR1 is KGHSH, CDR2 LQKENI, per germline. V was cut by 3 bases and J by 5 bases, with 13 bases left in between. CDR3 size: 14 residues. CDR3 amino acids: CASSPSSLRETQYF. As DNA, the CDR3 is TGTGCCAGCTCACCGTCCTCTCTCCGGGAGACCCAGTACTTC.

This chain joins TRBV28 and TRBJ1-4; D gene uncertain. The CDR3 is made up of 14 amino acids. Trimming took 6 bases from V and 8 from J, leaving 16 bases between them. CDR1 and CDR2 (germline): MDHEN, SYDVKM. CDR3: CASSFGGQYEKLFF. As DNA, the CDR3 is TGTGCCAGCAGCTTTGGAGGGCAGTACGAAAAACTGTTTTTT.